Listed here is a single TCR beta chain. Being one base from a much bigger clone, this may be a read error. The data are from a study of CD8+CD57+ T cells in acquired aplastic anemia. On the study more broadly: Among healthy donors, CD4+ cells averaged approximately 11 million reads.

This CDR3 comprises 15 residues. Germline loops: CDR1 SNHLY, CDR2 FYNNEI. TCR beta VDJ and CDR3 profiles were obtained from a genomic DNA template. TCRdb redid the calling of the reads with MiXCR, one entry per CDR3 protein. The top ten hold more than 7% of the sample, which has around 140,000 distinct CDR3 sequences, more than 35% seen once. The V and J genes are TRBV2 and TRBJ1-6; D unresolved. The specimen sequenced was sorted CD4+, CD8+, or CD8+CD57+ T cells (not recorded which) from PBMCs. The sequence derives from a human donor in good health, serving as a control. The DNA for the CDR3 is TGTGCCAGCAGTTTAACATGGAGGTATAATTCACCCCTCCGCTTT. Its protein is CASSLTWRYNSPLRF. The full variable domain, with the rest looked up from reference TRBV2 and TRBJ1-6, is EPEVTQTPSHQVTQMGQEVILRCVPISNHLYFYWYRQILGQKVEFLVSFYNNEISEKSEIFDDQFSVERPDGSNFTLKIRSTKLEDSAMYFCASSLTWRYNSPLRFGNGTRLTVT.